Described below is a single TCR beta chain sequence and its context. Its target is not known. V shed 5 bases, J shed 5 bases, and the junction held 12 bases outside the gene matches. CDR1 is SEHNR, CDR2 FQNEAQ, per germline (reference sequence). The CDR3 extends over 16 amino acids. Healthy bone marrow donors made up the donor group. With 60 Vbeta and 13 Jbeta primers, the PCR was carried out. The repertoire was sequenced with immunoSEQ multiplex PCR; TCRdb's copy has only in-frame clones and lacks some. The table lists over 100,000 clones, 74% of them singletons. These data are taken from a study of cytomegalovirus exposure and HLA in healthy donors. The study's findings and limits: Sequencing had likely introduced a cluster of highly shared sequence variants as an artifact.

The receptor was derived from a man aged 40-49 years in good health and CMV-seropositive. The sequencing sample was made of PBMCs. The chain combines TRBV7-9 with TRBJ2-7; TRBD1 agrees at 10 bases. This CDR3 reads CASSTGTGQGMNEQYF. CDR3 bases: TGTGCCAGCAGCACTGGAACGGGACAGGGGATGAACGAGCAGTACTTC.